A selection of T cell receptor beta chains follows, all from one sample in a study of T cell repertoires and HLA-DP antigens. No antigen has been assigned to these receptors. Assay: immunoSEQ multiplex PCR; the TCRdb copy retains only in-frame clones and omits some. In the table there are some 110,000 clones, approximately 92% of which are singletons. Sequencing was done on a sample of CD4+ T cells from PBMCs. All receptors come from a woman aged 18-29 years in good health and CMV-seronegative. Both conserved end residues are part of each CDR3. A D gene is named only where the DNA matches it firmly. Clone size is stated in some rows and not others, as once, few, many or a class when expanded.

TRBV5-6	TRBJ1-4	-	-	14	TGTGCCAGCAGCCGGTGGACAGTTAATGAAAAACTGTTTTTT	CASSRWTVNEKLFF
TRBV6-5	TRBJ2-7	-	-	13	TGTGCCAGCAGCAACGGGGTGGGCTACGAGCAGTACTTC	CASSNGVGYEQYF
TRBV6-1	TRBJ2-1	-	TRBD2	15	TGTGCCAGCTTAAGTTTAGCGGGGGGGACCTATGAGCAGTTCTTC	CASLSLAGGTYEQFF
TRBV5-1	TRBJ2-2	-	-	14	TGCGCCAGCAGCTCAACAGGGAACACCGGGGAGCTGTTTTTT	CASSSTGNTGELFF
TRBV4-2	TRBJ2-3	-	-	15	TGTGCCAGCAGCCGGGGGGCGGAGGGGGGAGATACGCAGTATTTT	CASSRGAEGGDTQYF
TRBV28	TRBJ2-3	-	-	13	TGTGCCAGCAGTTTCGCCGACACAGATACGCAGTATTTT	CASSFADTDTQYF
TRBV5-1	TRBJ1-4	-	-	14	TGCGCCAGCAGCTTGGGGGGACATAATGAAAAACTGTTTTTT	CASSLGGHNEKLFF
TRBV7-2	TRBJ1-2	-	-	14	TGTGCCAGCAGCTTTGGGCTTATCATGGGGGGCTACACCTTC	CASSFGLIMGGYTF
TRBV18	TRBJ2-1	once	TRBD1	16	TGTGCCAGCTCACCACTCGCAGGACAGGTTATTAATGAGCAGTTCTTC	CASSPLAGQVINEQFF
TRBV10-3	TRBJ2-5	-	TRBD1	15	TGTGCCATCAGGACAGGGGATGTAGTCCCGGAGACCCAGTACTTC	CAIRTGDVVPETQYF
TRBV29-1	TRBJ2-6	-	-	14	TGCAGCGTTGCGGTATACTCTGGGGCCAACGTCCTGACTTTC	CSVAVYSGANVLTF
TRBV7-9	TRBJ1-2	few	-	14	TGTGCCAGCAGCCCAAGCCCCCCACAGAGGGGCTACACCTTC	CASSPSPPQRGYTF
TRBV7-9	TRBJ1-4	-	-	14	TGTGCCAGCAGCTTCAACTGGCAGAATGAAAAACTGTTTTTT	CASSFNWQNEKLFF
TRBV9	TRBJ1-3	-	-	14	TGTGCCAGCAGCGTAGAGACAGCTGGAAACACCATATATTTT	CASSVETAGNTIYF
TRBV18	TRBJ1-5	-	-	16	TGTGCCAGCTCACCCCCAGGTGTGGGGTTCAATCAGCCCCAGCATTTT	CASSPPGVGFNQPQHF
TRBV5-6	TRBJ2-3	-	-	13	TGTGCCAGCAGCTTGAGGCTCTCAGATACGCAGTATTTT	CASSLRLSDTQYF
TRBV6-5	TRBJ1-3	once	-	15	TGTGCCAGCAGTTACTCGTCCAGGGCTGGAAACACCATATATTTT	CASSYSSRAGNTIYF